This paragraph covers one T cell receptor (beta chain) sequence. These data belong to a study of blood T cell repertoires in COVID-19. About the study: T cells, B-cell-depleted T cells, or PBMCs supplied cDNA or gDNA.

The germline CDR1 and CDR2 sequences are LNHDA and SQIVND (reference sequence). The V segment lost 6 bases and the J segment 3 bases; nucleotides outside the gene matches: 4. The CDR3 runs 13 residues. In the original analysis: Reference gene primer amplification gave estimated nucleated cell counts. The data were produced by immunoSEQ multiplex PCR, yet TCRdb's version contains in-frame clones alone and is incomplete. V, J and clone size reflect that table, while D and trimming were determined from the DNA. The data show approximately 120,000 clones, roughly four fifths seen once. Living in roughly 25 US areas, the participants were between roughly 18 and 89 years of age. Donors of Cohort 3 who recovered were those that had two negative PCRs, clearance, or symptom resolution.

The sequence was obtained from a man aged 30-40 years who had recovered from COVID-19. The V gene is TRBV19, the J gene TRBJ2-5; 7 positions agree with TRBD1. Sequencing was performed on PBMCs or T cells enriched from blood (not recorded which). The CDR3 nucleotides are TGTGCCAGTAGCCACCAGGGGGAAGAGACCCAGTACTTC. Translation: CASSHQGEETQYF. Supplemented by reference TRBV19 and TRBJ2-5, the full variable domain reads DGGITQSPKYLFRKEGQNVTLSCEQNLNHDAMYWYRQDPGQGLRLIYYSQIVNDFQKGDIAEGYSVSREKKESFPLTVTSAQKNPTAFYLCASSHQGEETQYFGPGTRLLVL.